A selection of T cell receptor beta chains follows, all from one sample in a study of blood T cell repertoires in COVID-19. Sequenced by immunoSEQ multiplex PCR; TCRdb stores in-frame clones only, minus some. The data show approximately 200,000 clones, with more than 80% seen just once and approximately 3.5% held by the top ten. Input material: PBMCs or T cells enriched from blood (not recorded which). The receptor source for this set is a woman aged 18-29 years in a cohort exposed to, infected with or recovered from COVID-19 (not recorded which). Both conserved end residues are part of each CDR3. A D gene is named only where the DNA matches it firmly. Size values are once, few and many counts, or a class for expanded clones, and some rows have none.

clone_size	v_call	d_call	j_call	cdr3_aa	cdr3_nt
NA	TRBV7-9	TRBD1	TRBJ1-6	CASSTGQHNSPLHF	TGTGCCAGCAGCACGGGACAGCATAATTCACCCCTCCACTTT
NA	TRBV6-5	NA	TRBJ2-3	CACQGAGTDTQYF	TGTGCCTGCCAAGGGGCTGGTACAGATACGCAGTATTTT
NA	TRBV18	NA	TRBJ1-5	CASSAGVGSNQPQHF	TGTGCCAGCTCAGCAGGGGTAGGGAGCAATCAGCCCCAGCATTTT
NA	TRBV6-6	TRBD1	TRBJ1-2	CATLTGEGYTF	TGTGCCACCCTGACAGGGGAGGGCTACACCTTC
NA	TRBV28	TRBD1	TRBJ2-3	CASQAGGVDTQYF	TGTGCCAGCCAAGCAGGGGGCGTCGATACGCAGTATTTT
NA	TRBV28	NA	TRBJ1-5	CASSFVTGNQPQHF	TGTGCCAGCAGTTTCGTTACAGGGAATCAGCCCCAGCATTTT
once	TRBV19	NA	TRBJ1-1	CASRVEDTEAFF	TGTGCCAGCAGGGTTGAGGACACTGAAGCTTTCTTT
NA	TRBV12-3/TRBV12-4	NA	TRBJ2-1	CASSLGDIDEQFF	TGTGCCAGCAGTTTAGGCGATATAGATGAGCAGTTCTTC
few	TRBV5-4	TRBD1	TRBJ2-1	CASSSDRGSWDLYNEQFF	TGTGCCAGCAGCTCCGACAGGGGGAGCTGGGATCTCTACAATGAGCAGTTCTTC
NA	TRBV28	NA	TRBJ1-1	CASTLQSLTEAFF	TGTGCCAGCACCCTCCAAAGCCTCACTGAAGCTTTCTTT
once	TRBV12-3/TRBV12-4	NA	TRBJ1-3	CASSLGGNTIYF	TGTGCCAGCAGTTTGGGGGGGAACACCATATATTTT
NA	TRBV5-1	TRBD2	TRBJ2-1	CASSFSGTIPNEQFF	TGCGCCAGCAGCTTCAGCGGGACTATACCCAATGAGCAGTTCTTC
NA	TRBV3-1/TRBV3-2	NA	TRBJ2-7	CASSQGGSSSF	TGTGCCAGCAGCCAAGGAGGTTCAAGTTCCTTC
NA	TRBV28	TRBD1	TRBJ1-5	CASRQGGGNQPQHF	TGTGCCAGCAGACAGGGGGGTGGCAATCAGCCCCAGCATTTT
NA	TRBV27	TRBD1	TRBJ2-2	CASSHRDRGAGELFF	TGTGCCAGCAGTCACCGGGACAGGGGCGCCGGGGAGCTGTTTTTT
NA	TRBV27	NA	TRBJ2-7	CASSPWGGHYEQYF	TGTGCCAGCAGCCCCTGGGGCGGACACTACGAGCAGTACTTC
few	TRBV11-3	NA	TRBJ1-5	CASSLDAIYGYGHQPAPQHF	TGTGCCAGCAGCTTAGATGCGATTTACGGGTACGGACACCAGCCAGCGCCCCAGCATTTT
NA	TRBV3-1/TRBV3-2	TRBD1	TRBJ1-3	CASSVGTGVYTIYF	TGTGCCAGCAGCGTCGGGACAGGGGTGTACACCATATATTTT
NA	TRBV7-9	TRBD1	TRBJ1-4	CASSRKRGQGDEKLFF	TGTGCCAGCAGCCGAAAGAGGGGACAGGGAGACGAAAAACTGTTTTTT
NA	TRBV3-1/TRBV3-2	NA	TRBJ2-5	CASIDRMLETQYF	TGTGCCAGCATCGACAGGATGCTGGAGACCCAGTACTTC